The sample holds one count of the clone carrying this T cell receptor (beta chain). No antigen is known for it. The method was immunoSEQ multiplex PCR; TCRdb's version includes in-frame clones alone and lacks a portion of them. The sample yields over 120,000 clones, around nine tenths seen once. The data belong to a study of T cell responses to AZD1222 COVID-19 vaccine. Turning to the study itself: It was second doses at about 4 or about 12 weeks that were pooled. The study, taken as a whole, reports: A reported finding is that nearly half of spike-specific TCRs target unmutated variant regions. Researchers report vaccine-associated CD4 TCRs spanning spike, with dominance at 160-218 and 743-854. The repertoires were collected only after the peak T cell response.

Germline CDR1 is MDHEN and CDR2 is SYDVKM. The CDR3 spans 12 residues. The germline V and J ends were trimmed by 6 bases and 0 bases, with 4 bases remaining between them. This specimen was peripheral blood, taken on day 0 of AZD1222 vaccination. The source of this sequence is an adult in good health. The rearrangement joins TRBV28 to TRBJ2-3; D is uncertain. Written as DNA, the CDR3 is TGTGCCAGCAGGGACAGCACAGATACGCAGTATTTT. Translated: CASRDSTDTQYF.